The clone carrying this T cell receptor (beta chain) was seen only a few times. RNA transcripts were the source from which TCR beta CDR3 regions were amplified. The library came from an HTBI-primed first-round RT-PCR and a second-round multiplex PCR. TCRdb itself ran the multiplex PCR reads through MiXCR, one entry per CDR3 protein. This sample yields more than 550,000 distinct CDR3 sequences, of which about 38% are seen a single time; over 2.5% belongs to the top ten. The data originate from a study of Graves' ophthalmopathy and Graves' hyperthyroidism. Other autoimmune diseases, uncontrolled infections, pregnancy or lactation led to the exclusion of patients. PBMCs were isolated from a roughly 9.6 ml sample of fresh peripheral blood. The TCR comes from an adult man with Graves' ophthalmopathy. The sample consisted of peripheral blood.

This chain's CDR3 is CASSYSGQVYGYTF. CDR3 DNA: TGTGCCAGCAGTTACTCGGGACAGGTCTATGGCTACACCTTC. The chain joins TRBV6-1 to TRBJ1-2, with 8 bases matching TRBD1. V was pared by 5 bases and J by 4 bases, with 6 bases of the junction left unmatched. The germline CDR1 and CDR2 sequences are MNHNS and SASEGT. The CDR3 extends over 14 amino acids.